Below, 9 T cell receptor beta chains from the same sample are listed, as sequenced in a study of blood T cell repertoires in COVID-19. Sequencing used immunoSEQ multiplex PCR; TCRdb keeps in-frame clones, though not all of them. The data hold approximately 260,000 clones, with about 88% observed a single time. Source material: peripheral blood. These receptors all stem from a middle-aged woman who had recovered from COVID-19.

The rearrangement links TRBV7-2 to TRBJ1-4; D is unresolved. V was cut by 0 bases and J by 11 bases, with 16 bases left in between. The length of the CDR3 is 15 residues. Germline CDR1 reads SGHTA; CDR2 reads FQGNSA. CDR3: CASSLAGGSGGKLFF. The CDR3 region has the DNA TGTGCCAGCAGCTTAGCGGGAGGGTCCGGAGGGAAACTGTTTTTT.

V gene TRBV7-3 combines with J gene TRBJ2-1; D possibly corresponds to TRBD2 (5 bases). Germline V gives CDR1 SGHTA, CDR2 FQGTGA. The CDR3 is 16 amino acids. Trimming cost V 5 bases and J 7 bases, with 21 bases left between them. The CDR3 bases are TGTGCCAGCAGCCGCCGGGCCGGGCTAGCTGGGAATGAGCAGTTCTTC. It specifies CASSRRAGLAGNEQFF.

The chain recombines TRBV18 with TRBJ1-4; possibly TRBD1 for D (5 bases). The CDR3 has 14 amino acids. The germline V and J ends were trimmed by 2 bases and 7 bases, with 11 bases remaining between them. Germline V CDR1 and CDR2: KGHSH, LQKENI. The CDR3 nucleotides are TGTGCCAGCTCACCAGGGGCAGGGCTTGAAAAACTGTTTTTT. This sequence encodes CASSPGAGLEKLFF.

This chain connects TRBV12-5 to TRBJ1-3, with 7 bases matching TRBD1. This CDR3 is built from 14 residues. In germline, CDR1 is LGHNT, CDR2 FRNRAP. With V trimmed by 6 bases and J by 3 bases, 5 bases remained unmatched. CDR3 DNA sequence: TGTGCTAGTGGAGGGGGCTTTAATGGAAACACCATATATTTT. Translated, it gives CASGGGFNGNTIYF.

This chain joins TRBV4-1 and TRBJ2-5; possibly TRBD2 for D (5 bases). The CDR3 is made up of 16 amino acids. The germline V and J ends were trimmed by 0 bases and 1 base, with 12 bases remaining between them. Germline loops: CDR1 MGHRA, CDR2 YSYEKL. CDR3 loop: CASSQDLTTPQETQYF. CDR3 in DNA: TGCGCCAGCAGCCAAGATCTGACTACCCCCCAAGAGACCCAGTACTTC.

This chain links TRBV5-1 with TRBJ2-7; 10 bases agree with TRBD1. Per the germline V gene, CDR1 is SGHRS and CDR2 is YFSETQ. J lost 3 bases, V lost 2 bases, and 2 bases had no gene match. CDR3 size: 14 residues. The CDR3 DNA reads TGCGCCAGCAGCTTCGACAGGGGGCTCTACGAGCAGTACTTC. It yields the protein CASSFDRGLYEQYF.

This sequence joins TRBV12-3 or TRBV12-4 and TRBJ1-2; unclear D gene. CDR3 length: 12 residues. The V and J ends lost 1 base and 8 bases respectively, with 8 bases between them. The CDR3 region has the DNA TGTGCCAGCAGTTTAGAACTGATCGGCTACACCTTC. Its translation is CASSLELIGYTF.

The CDR3 coding sequence is TGTGCCAGCAGTCAAGGGATGACAGGAATGAGTGGCTACACCTTC. Translation gives CASSQGMTGMSGYTF. The V and J genes are TRBV28 and TRBJ1-2; weak D call: TRBD1 (6 bases). CDR1 and CDR2 from the germline V gene are MDHEN and SYDVKM. Trimming removed 5 bases from V and 7 bases from J, with 20 bases in between. The CDR3 is 15 residues long.

In DNA form, the CDR3 reads TGTGCCAGCAGCTTAGATGGCGGGAGCTCCTACAATGAGCAGTTCTTC. It translates to CASSLDGGSSYNEQFF. The V call is TRBV11-3, the J call TRBJ2-1; 7 nucleotides align to TRBD2. CDR3 size: 16 residues. The J segment lost 0 bases and the V segment lost 0 bases, leaving 2 bases of the junction unmatched. The V gene's germline CDR1 is SGHNT and CDR2 YENEEA.